The table lists the clone carrying this T cell receptor (beta chain) with a few counts. Assay used: immunoSEQ multiplex PCR; TCRdb lists only in-frame clones, some missing. Among some 130,000 clones listed, less than 90% were seen once. This specimen belongs to a study of blood T cell repertoires in COVID-19. Study-level background: Italy, Spain and the United States were the sources of the convalescent and acute COVID-19 samples. Sources were T cells, B-cell-depleted T cells, or PBMCs; the material itself was cDNA or gDNA.

The CDR3 has 13 residues. V gave up 1 base and J gave up 7 bases, with 11 bases separating them. Germline CDR1 reads GTSNPN; CDR2 reads SVGIG (reference sequence). Before being deemed recovered, Cohort 3 donors had two negative PCRs, clearance, or symptom resolution. This rearrangement joins TRBV30 to TRBJ1-5, with unresolved D. The TCR comes from a woman aged 45-59 years who had recovered from COVID-19. Sequencing input: PBMCs or T cells enriched from blood (not recorded which). CDR3 DNA: TGTGCCTGGAGTGCTCCGGGGATCCAGCCCCAGCATTTT. It specifies CAWSAPGIQPQHF.